These 13 T cell receptor beta chains were all obtained from the same sample, sequenced in a study of T-cell reconstitution after alpha-beta-depleted transplantation in children. Unique molecular identifiers featured in how the TCRbeta library was prepared. TCRdb independently ran MiXCR on the PCR reads; one entry per CDR3 protein. The sample lists tens of thousands of distinct CDR3 sequences, about 14% occurring once. Specimen: PBMCs, mostly from graft donor cells, collected 180 days after TCRalphabeta/CD19-depleted stem cell transplant. The receptors here all came from a male patient between 2 and 15 years old who had a stem cell transplant for acute lymphoblastic leukemia, so the T cells may come from the graft donor.

This chain links TRBV7-2 with TRBJ1-1; D not certain. The CDR3 has 14 residues. V was trimmed by 4 bases and J by 6 bases, leaving 15 bases between them. Germline loops: CDR1 SGHTA, CDR2 FQGNSA. The CDR3 loop reads CASSSDDLGAEAFF. In nucleotides, the CDR3 is TGTGCCAGCAGCTCAGACGACTTAGGTGCTGAAGCTTTCTTT. The full variable domain, with the rest looked up from reference TRBV7-2 and TRBJ1-1, is GAGVSQSPSNKVTEKGKDVELRCDPISGHTALYWYRQSLGQGLEFLIYFQGNSAPDKSGLPSDRFSAERTGGSVSTLTIQRTQQEDSAVYLCASSSDDLGAEAFFGQGTRLTVV.

This clonotype came up a few times. This sequence joins TRBV4-3 and TRBJ2-7, with D unclear. CDR3 length equals 17 residues. Germline V gives CDR1 LGHNA, CDR2 YSLEER. V was shortened by 8 bases and J by 0 bases, with 23 bases between the two germline ends. The chain's CDR3 is CASPIGFPHNGSYEQYF. The CDR3 DNA follows: TGCGCCAGCCCGATTGGGTTCCCGCACAACGGCTCCTACGAGCAGTACTTC.

This clonotype was recorded a few times. The rearrangement uses TRBV20-1 and TRBJ1-4; D is unresolved. Trimming pared 2 bases from V and 4 bases from J, leaving 8 bases between. The CDR3 is 13 amino acids. Germline V gives CDR1 DFQATT, CDR2 SNEGSKA (reference sequence). This chain's CDR3 is CSARPRLNEKLFF. DNA of the CDR3: TGCAGTGCTAGACCCAGGCTTAATGAAAAACTGTTTTTT.

The rearrangement joins TRBV20-1 to TRBJ1-1; TRBD1 might be the D (6 bases). Trimming took 6 bases from V and 6 from J, leaving 14 bases between them. Per the germline V gene, CDR1 is DFQATT and CDR2 is SNEGSKA (reference sequence). CDR3 size: 12 residues. CDR3 in amino acids: CSARYRAAEAFF. The CDR3 DNA reads as TGCAGTGCGCGGTACAGGGCGGCTGAAGCTTTCTTT.

This clonotype was observed a few times. This sequence joins TRBV9 and TRBJ2-5; TRBD1 agrees at 11 bases. The germline V gene encodes CDR1 SGDLS and CDR2 YYNGEE. This CDR3 region has 16 residues. The ends lost 3 bases at V and 1 base at J; junction bases unmatched: 5. In DNA, the CDR3 is TGTGCCAGCAGCGACGGGACAGGGGGAGTCCAAGAGACCCAGTACTTC. Residues: CASSDGTGGVQETQYF.

Regarding this clonotype: At one end the junction does not follow the germline gene, possibly because of a read error. The rearrangement uses TRBV7-9 and TRBJ1-5, with D unresolved. Germline CDR1 and CDR2: SEHNR and FQNEAQ (reference sequence). CDR3 size: 15 residues. This CDR3 reads CASSLGRGSDQLQHF. The DNA of the CDR3 is TGTGCCAGCAGCTTAGGTCGAGGTTCCGATCAGCTCCAGCATTTT.

This chain uses TRBV7-2 with TRBJ2-1, with TRBD2 matching over 8 bases. The junction had 3 bases not matched to a gene; V was cut back by 2 bases and J by 6 bases. Per the germline V gene, CDR1 is SGHTA and CDR2 is FQGNSA. The CDR3 is 14 residues long. In nucleotides, the CDR3 is TGTGCCAGCAGCTTATCGGGGGGGCTCAATGAGCAGTTCTTC. Protein sequence: CASSLSGGLNEQFF.

This rearrangement joins TRBV15 to TRBJ1-1; D possibly corresponds to TRBD1 (5 bases). V shed 4 bases and J shed 8 bases, with 23 bases lying between them. Germline-derived CDR1 and CDR2 are LNHNV and YYDKDF (reference sequence). The CDR3 is 16 residues long. The CDR3 DNA reads TGTGCCACCAGCAAATCTCGCGGCAGGGCCAGTGACGAAGCTTTCTTT. It encodes CATSKSRGRASDEAFF. Full variable domain (missing parts from reference TRBV15 and TRBJ1-1): DAMVIQNPRYQVTQFGKPVTLSCSQTLNHNVMYWYQQKSSQAPKLLFHYYDKDFNNEADTPDNFQSRRPNTSFCFLDIRSPGLGDTAMYLCATSKSRGRASDEAFFGQGTRLTVV.

The chain is built from TRBV29-1 and TRBJ2-7, with D unresolved. CDR3 length: 10 amino acids. In germline, CDR1 is SQVTM, CDR2 ANQGSEA. V lost 7 bases and J 4 bases, leaving 8 bases between the germline ends. The CDR3, as DNA: TGCAGCGCCGGAGAGTACGAGCAGTACTTC. Residues: CSAGEYEQYF.

This clonotype was detected a few times. The V call is TRBV3-1, the J call TRBJ2-5; 8 nucleotides agree with TRBD1. The CDR3 length is 16 residues. Germline V CDR1 and CDR2: LGHDT, YNNKEL (reference sequence). V was pared by 6 bases and J by 2 bases, with 11 bases of the junction left unmatched. Here the CDR3 reads CASSHIRQGKQETQYF. The CDR3 DNA is TGTGCCAGCAGTCATATCAGACAGGGGAAGCAAGAGACCCAGTACTTC.

This clonotype has just a few counts. This chain joins TRBV4-2 and TRBJ2-3; D not certain. The CDR3 has 15 amino acids. With 0 bases removed from V and 0 bases from J, the gap between germline ends came to 7 bases. Germline CDR1 is LGHNA and CDR2 is YNFKEQ. Here the CDR3 DNA reads TGTGCCAGCAGCCAAGAGTACAGAAGCACAGATACGCAGTATTTT. Encoded protein: CASSQEYRSTDTQYF.

The chain couples TRBV5-1 to TRBJ2-1; D is ambiguous. The germline gives CDR1 SGHRS, CDR2 YFSETQ. V was shortened by 2 bases and J by 8 bases, with 14 bases between the two germline ends. This CDR3 region has 14 residues. The CDR3 here is CASSFAFVGDEQFF. In nucleotides, the CDR3 is TGCGCCAGCAGCTTTGCTTTTGTTGGAGATGAGCAGTTCTTC.

This chain connects TRBV14 to TRBJ2-1, with D perhaps assigned TRBD1 or TRBD2 (6 bases each). This CDR3 comprises 17 residues. Germline V lookup: CDR1 SGHDN, CDR2 FVKESK. Trimming left V 4 bases short and J 1 base short, with 17 bases between. CDR3 nucleotides: TGTGCCAGCAGCCCCGTTAAAGGGGGGCCTTCCTACAATGAGCAGTTCTTC. This translates into CASSPVKGGPSYNEQFF.